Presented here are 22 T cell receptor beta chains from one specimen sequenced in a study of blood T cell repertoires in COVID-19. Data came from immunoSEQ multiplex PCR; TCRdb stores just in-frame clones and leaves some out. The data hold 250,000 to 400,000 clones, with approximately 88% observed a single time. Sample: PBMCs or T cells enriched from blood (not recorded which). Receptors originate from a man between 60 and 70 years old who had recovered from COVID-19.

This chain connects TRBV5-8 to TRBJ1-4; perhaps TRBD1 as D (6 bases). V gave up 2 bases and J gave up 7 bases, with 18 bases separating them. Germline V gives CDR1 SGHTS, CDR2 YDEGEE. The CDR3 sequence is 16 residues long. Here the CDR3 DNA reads TGTGCCAGCAGCTTTGATAGGGGGATTGGTCGTGAAAAACTGTTTTTT. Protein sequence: CASSFDRGIGREKLFF.

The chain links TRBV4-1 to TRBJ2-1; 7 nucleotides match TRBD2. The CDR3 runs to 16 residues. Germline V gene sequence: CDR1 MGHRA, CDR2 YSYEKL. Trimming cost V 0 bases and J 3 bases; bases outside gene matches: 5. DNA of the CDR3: TGCGCCAGCAGCCAAGATAACGCGGGAGTCTACAATGAGCAGTTCTTC. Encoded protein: CASSQDNAGVYNEQFF.

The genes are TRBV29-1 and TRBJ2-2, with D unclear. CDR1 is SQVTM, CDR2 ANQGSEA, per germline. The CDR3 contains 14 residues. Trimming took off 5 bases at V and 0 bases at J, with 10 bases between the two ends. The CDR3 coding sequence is TGCAGCGTTAACACAGACGCGAACACCGGGGAGCTGTTTTTT. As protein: CSVNTDANTGELFF.

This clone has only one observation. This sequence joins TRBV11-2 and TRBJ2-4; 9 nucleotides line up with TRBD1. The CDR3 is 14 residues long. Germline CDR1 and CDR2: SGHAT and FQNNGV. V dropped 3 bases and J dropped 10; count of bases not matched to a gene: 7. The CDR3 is CASSFQTGGVIQYF. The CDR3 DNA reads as TGTGCCAGCAGCTTCCAGACAGGGGGGGTTATTCAGTACTTC.

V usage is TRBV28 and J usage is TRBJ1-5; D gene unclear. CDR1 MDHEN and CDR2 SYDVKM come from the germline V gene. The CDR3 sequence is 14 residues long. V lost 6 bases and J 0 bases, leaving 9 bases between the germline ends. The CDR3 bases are TGTGCCAGCAGCCGGGGTTATAGCAATCAGCCCCAGCATTTT. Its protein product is CASSRGYSNQPQHF.

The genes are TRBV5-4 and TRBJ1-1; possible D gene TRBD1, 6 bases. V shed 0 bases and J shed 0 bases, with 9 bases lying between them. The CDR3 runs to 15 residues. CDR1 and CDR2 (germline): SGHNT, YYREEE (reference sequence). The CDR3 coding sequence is TGTGCCAGCAGCTTGGCGGGACATATGAACACTGAAGCTTTCTTT. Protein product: CASSLAGHMNTEAFF.

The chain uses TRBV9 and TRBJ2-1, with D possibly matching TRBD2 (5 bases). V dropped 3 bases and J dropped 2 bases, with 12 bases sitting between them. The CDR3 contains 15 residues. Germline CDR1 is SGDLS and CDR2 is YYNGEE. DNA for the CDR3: TGTGCCAGCAGCGATGCGGGCGTCGCCTACAATGAGCAGTTCTTC. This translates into CASSDAGVAYNEQFF. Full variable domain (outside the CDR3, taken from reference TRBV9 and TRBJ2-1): DSGVTQTPKHLITATGQRVTLRCSPRSGDLSVYWYQQSLDQGLQFLIQYYNGEERAKGNILERFSAQQFPDLHSELNLSSLELGDSALYFCASSDAGVAYNEQFFGPGTRLTVL.

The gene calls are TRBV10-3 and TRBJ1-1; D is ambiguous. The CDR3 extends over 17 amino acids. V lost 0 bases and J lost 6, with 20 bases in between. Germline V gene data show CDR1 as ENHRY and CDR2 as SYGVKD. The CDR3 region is CAISESTGSGGYAEAFF. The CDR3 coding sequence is TGTGCCATCAGTGAGTCGACGGGGTCAGGCGGTTACGCTGAAGCTTTCTTT.

The CDR3 protein is CATGAGQGSSQYF. The CDR3 DNA follows: TGTGCCACCGGGGCGGGACAGGGTTCTTCGCAGTACTTC. The rearrangement uses TRBV24-1 and TRBJ2-7; 9 nucleotides line up with TRBD1. Trimming took 9 bases from V and 9 from J; bases not matched to a gene: 11. The CDR3 runs to 13 residues. Germline values: CDR1 KGHDR, CDR2 SFDVKD.

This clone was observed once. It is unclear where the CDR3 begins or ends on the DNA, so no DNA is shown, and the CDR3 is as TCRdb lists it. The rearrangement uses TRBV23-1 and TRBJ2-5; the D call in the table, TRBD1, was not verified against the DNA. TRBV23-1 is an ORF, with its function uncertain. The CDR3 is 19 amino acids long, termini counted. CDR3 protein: CASSQFLFGEGARGETQYF.

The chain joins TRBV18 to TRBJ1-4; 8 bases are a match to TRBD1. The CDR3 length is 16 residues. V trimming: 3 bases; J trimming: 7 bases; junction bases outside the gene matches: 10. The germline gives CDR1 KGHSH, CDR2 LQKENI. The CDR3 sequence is CASSPSDRAGGEKLFF. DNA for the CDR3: TGTGCCAGCTCACCCTCGGACAGGGCGGGTGGTGAAAAACTGTTTTTT.

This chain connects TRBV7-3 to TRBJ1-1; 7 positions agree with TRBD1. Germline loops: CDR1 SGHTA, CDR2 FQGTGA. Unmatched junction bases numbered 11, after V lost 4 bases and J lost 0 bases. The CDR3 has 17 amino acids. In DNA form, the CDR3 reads TGTGCCAGCAGCTCGCAACCCCTGGGACAGATGAACACTGAAGCTTTCTTT. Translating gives CASSSQPLGQMNTEAFF.

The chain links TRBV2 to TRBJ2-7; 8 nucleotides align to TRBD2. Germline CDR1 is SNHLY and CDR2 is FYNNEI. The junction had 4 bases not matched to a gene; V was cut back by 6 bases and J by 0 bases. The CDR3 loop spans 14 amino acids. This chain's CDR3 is CASRREDSSYEQYF. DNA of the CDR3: TGTGCCAGCAGGCGGGAGGATTCCTCCTACGAGCAGTACTTC.

CDR3 protein: CASSIYSYANTGELFF. DNA for the CDR3: TGTGCCAGTAGTATCTACAGCTACGCGAACACCGGGGAGCTGTTTTTT. J is TRBJ2-2 and V is TRBV19, with unresolved D. The CDR3 spans 16 residues. Trimming pared 3 bases from V and 0 bases from J, leaving 11 bases between. Germline V lookup: CDR1 LNHDA, CDR2 SQIVND (reference sequence).

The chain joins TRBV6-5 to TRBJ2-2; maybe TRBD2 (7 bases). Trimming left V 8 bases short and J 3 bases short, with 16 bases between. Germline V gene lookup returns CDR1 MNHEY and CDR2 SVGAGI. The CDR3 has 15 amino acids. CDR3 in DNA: TGTGCCAGCGCGCGGGGGCTTAGAGACACCGGGGAGCTGTTTTTT. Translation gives CASARGLRDTGELFF.

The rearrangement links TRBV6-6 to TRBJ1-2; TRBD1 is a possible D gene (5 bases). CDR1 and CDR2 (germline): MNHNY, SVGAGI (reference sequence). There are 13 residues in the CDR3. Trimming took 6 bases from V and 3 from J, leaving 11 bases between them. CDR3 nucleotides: TGTGCCAGCAGCCCAGGGCCTTACTATGGCTACACCTTC. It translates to CASSPGPYYGYTF.

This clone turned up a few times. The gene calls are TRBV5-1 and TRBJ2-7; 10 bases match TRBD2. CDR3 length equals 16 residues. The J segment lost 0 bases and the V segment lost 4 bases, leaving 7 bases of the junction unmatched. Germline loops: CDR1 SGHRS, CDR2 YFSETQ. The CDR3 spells CASSRGSGGSSYEQYF. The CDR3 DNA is TGCGCCAGCAGCAGAGGTAGCGGGGGGAGCTCCTACGAGCAGTACTTC.

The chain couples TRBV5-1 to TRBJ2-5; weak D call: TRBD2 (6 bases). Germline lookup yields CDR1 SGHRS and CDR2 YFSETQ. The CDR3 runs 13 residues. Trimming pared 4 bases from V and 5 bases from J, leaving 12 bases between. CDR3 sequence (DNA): TGCGCCAGCAGCCCGGAGGGTTACGAGACCCAGTACTTC. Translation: CASSPEGYETQYF.

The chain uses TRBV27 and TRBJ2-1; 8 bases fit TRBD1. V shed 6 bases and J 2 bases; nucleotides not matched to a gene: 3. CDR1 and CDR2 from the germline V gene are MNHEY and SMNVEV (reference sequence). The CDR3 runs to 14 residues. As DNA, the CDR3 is TGTGCCAGCAGGTCACAGGGGGCCTACAATGAGCAGTTCTTC. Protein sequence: CASRSQGAYNEQFF.

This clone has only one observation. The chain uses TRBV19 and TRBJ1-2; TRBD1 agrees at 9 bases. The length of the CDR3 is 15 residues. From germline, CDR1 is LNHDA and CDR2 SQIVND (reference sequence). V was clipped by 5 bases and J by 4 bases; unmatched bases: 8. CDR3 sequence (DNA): TGTGCCAGTAGTCCGGGACAACAGGGGGCCTATGGCTACACCTTC. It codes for CASSPGQQGAYGYTF.

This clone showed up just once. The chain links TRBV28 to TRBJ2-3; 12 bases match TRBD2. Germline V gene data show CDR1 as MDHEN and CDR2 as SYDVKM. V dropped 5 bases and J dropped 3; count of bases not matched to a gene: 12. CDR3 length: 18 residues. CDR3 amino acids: CASSPPASGRAWTDTQYF. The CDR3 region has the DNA TGTGCCAGCAGTCCGCCGGCTAGCGGGAGGGCATGGACAGATACGCAGTATTTT.

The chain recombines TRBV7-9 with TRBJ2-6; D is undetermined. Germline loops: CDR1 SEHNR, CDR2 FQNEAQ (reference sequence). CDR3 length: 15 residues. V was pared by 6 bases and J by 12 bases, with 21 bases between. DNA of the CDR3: TGTGCCAGCAGGCCTACTGCTGCAGCACCGGGCGTCCTGACTTTC. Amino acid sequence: CASRPTAAAPGVLTF.